One and the same sample provided the 9 T cell receptor beta chains below, sequenced in a study of read filtering for tumor transcriptome and immune sequencing. The library was built from roughly 400 ng RNA with molecular barcoded adaptors for alpha/delta and beta/gamma chains. TCRdb reprocessed the reads with MiXCR, giving one entry per CDR3 protein. The table records around 38,000 distinct CDR3 sequences, roughly an eighth of them present only once. Sequencing input: a population of CD138-negative cells sorted from bone marrow. Source of these receptors: a donor aged 40 or over with multiple myeloma.

At least ten counts were recorded for this clonotype. The rearrangement links TRBV6-1 to TRBJ1-4, with a tentative D call TRBD1 (5 bases). The CDR3 spans 13 residues. Germline V CDR1 and CDR2: MNHNS, SASEGT. V was cut by 7 bases and J by 8 bases, with 14 bases left in between. CDR3 in DNA: TGTGCCAGCAATGAGGGGCCCGGGGAAAAACTGTTTTTT. Amino acids: CASNEGPGEKLFF.

This clonotype was seen a few times. This may be a read error: a much more frequent sequence differs by one nucleotide. This CDR3 is missing its conserved last phenylalanine or tryptophan, likely due to a read error. This chain uses TRBV7-9 with TRBJ2-3; unclear D gene. This CDR3 has 15 residues. Germline CDR1 and CDR2: SEHNR and FQNEAQ (reference sequence). The V end was cut by 1 base, the J end by 4 bases, with 12 bases between. This chain's CDR3 is CASSLGAANPDTQYS. Here the CDR3 DNA reads TGTGCCAGCAGCTTAGGCGCAGCAAACCCAGATACGCAGTATTCT.

This clonotype was seen at least ten times. The rearrangement uses TRBV20-1 and TRBJ1-1, with no clear D. Germline-derived CDR1 and CDR2 are DFQATT and SNEGSKA (reference sequence). The CDR3 sequence is 16 residues long. Trimming took off 1 base at V and 5 bases at J, with 20 bases between the two ends. The CDR3: CSARGILSLAGTEAFF. The CDR3 region has the DNA TGCAGTGCTAGAGGGATACTGTCCTTGGCGGGGACTGAAGCTTTCTTT.

The genes are TRBV2 and TRBJ2-7; a weak D match, TRBD1 (6 bases). The V gene's germline CDR1 is SNHLY and CDR2 FYNNEI. CDR3 length equals 14 residues. V gave up 8 bases and J gave up 3 bases, with 17 bases separating them. CDR3 DNA: TGTGCCAGCGCCAAGGTGACAGGTGGCTACGAGCAGTACTTC. Translation gives CASAKVTGGYEQYF.

The J gene is TRBJ2-1, the V gene TRBV6-2 or TRBV6-3; D gene uncertain. CDR3 size: 15 residues. From germline, CDR1 is MNHEY and CDR2 SVGEGT. Trimming left V 2 bases short and J 2 bases short, with 10 bases between. As DNA, the CDR3 is TGTGCCAGCAGTTACCCCCCACTAACCTACAATGAGCAGTTCTTC. It yields the protein CASSYPPLTYNEQFF.

This clonotype was counted at least ten times. The chain uses TRBV12-3 or TRBV12-4 and TRBJ2-1; weak D call: TRBD2 (6 bases). This CDR3 spans 14 amino acids. V gave up 5 bases and J gave up 8 bases, with 16 bases separating them. The CDR3 here is CASSPPTSIYEQFF. DNA for the CDR3: TGTGCCAGCAGTCCGCCGACTAGTATCTATGAGCAGTTCTTC.

This clonotype was counted only a few times. The chain carries TRBV6-6 and TRBJ2-3, with D hard to call. The CDR3 covers 16 residues. V was shortened by 10 bases and J by 2 bases, with 22 bases between the two germline ends. Germline V gene sequence: CDR1 MNHNY, CDR2 SVGAGI (reference sequence). CDR3 residues: CATGGETHRNTDTQYF. The CDR3 nucleotides read TGTGCCACGGGTGGAGAAACCCACAGAAACACAGATACGCAGTATTTT.

This clonotype was detected many times. V and J are TRBV20-1 and TRBJ2-5; D is perhaps TRBD1 or TRBD2 (5 bases each). The V end lost 5 bases, the J end lost 6 bases, and 10 bases lay between the germline ends. The CDR3 is 11 amino acids. Germline V gene data show CDR1 as DFQATT and CDR2 as SNEGSKA (reference sequence). The CDR3 loop reads CSAGGGKTQYF. The CDR3 nucleotides are TGCAGTGCTGGGGGTGGAAAGACCCAGTACTTC.

This clonotype has more than one count but fewer than ten. The chain combines TRBV3-2 with TRBJ2-7; TRBD2 was called by the table and not checked on the DNA. TRBV3-2 is flagged as a pseudogene. This CDR3 has 17 amino acids. DNA for the CDR3: TGTGCCAGCAGCCAACCCCTCTGGGAGCGGGAGGACTACGAGCAGTACTTC. Its protein product is CASSQPLWEREDYEQYF.